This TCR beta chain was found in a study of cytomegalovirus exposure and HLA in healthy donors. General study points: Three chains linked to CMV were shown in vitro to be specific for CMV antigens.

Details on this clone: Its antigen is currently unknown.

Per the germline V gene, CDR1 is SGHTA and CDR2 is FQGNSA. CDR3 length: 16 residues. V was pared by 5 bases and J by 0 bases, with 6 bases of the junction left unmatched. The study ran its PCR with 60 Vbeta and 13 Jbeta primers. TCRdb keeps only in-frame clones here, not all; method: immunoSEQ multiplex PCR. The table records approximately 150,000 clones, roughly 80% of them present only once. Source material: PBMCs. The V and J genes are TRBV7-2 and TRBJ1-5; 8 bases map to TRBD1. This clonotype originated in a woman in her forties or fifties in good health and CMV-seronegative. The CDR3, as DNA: TGTGCCAGCAGCCTCACAGGGGGGGATAGCAATCAGCCCCAGCATTTT. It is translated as CASSLTGGDSNQPQHF.